This T cell receptor (beta chain) was sequenced for a study of blood T cell repertoires in COVID-19. V dropped 6 bases and J dropped 8; count of bases not matched to a gene: 5. Germline values: CDR1 LNHDA, CDR2 SQIVND (reference sequence). The CDR3 has 14 amino acids. Per the original methods: From reference gene primer amplification, estimates of nucleated cell counts were derived. Measured with immunoSEQ multiplex PCR; TCRdb has only the in-frame clones, and not every one. That table supplies the V and J calls and clone size; D and trimming were determined from the DNA. The sample comprises some 110,000 clones, roughly 87% of which are singletons, and roughly 8% rests with the top ten. This clone was found a few times.

This clonotype was sampled from a human donor in a cohort sampled during active COVID-19. V gene TRBV19 combines with J gene TRBJ1-4; the match to TRBD1 covers 11 bases. What was sequenced was peripheral blood. The CDR3 bases are TGTGCCAGTAGAGGACAGGGGGCCGGGGAAAAACTGTTTTTT. Its protein product is CASRGQGAGEKLFF.